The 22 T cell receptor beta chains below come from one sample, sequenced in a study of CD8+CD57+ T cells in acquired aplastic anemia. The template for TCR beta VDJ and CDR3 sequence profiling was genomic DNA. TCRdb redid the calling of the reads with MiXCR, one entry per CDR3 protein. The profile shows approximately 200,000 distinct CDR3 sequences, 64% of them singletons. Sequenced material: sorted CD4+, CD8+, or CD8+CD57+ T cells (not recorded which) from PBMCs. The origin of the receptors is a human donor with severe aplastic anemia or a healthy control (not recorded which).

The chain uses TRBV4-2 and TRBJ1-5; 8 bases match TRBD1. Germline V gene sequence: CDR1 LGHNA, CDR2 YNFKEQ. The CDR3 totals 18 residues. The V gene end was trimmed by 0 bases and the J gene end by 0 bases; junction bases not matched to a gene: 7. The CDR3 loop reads CASSQDLGQANSNQPQHF. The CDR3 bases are TGTGCCAGCAGCCAAGATTTGGGACAGGCTAATAGCAATCAGCCCCAGCATTTT.

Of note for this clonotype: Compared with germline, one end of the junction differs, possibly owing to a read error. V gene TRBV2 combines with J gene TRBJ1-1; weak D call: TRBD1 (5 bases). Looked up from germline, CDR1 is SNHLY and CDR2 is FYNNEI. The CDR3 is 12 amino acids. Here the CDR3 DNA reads TGTGCCAGCACGCTCTCGGACAATGAAGGTTTCTTT. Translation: CASTLSDNEGFF.

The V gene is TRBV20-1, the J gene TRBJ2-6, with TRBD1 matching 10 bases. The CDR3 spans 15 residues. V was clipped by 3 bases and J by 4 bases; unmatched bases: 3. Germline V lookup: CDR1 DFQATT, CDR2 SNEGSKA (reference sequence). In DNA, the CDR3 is TGCAGTGCTAGTGGGACAGGGGTCGGGGCCAACGTCCTGACTTTC. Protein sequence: CSASGTGVGANVLTF.

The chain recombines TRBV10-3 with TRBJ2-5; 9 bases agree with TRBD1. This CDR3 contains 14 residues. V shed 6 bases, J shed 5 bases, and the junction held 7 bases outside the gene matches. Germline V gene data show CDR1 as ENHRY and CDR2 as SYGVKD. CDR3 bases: TGTGCCATCAGGGCGACAGGGGGAGGGGAGACCCAGTACTTC. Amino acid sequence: CAIRATGGGETQYF.

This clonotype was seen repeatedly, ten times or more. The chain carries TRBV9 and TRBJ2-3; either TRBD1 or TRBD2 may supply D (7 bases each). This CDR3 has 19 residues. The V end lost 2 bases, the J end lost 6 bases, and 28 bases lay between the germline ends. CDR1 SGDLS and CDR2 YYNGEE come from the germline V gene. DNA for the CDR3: TGTGCCAGCAGCGTCGACGCCAATTGGGGAGGGGGCGAATATGATACGCAGTATTTT. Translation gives CASSVDANWGGGEYDTQYF. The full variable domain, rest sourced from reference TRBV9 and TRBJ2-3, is DSGVTQTPKHLITATGQRVTLRCSPRSGDLSVYWYQQSLDQGLQFLIQYYNGEERAKGNILERFSAQQFPDLHSELNLSSLELGDSALYFCASSVDANWGGGEYDTQYFGPGTRLTVL.

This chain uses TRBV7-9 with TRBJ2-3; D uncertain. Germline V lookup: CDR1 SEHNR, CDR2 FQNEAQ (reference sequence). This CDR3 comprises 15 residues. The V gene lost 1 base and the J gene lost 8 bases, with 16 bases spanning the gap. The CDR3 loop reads CASSLVGQVERTQYF. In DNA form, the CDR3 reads TGTGCCAGCAGCTTAGTTGGGCAGGTCGAGCGTACGCAGTATTTT.

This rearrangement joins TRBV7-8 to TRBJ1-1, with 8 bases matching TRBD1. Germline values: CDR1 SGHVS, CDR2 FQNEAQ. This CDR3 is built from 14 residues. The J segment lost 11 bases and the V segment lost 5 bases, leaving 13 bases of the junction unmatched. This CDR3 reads CASSLDHGTGMAFF. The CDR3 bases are TGTGCCAGCAGCCTAGACCATGGGACAGGCATGGCTTTCTTT.

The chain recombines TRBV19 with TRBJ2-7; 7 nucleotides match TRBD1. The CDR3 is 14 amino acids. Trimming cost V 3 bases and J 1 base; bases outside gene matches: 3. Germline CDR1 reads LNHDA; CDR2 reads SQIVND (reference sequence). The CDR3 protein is CASSMSGGSYEQYF. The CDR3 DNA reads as TGTGCCAGTAGTATGTCAGGGGGTTCCTACGAGCAGTACTTC. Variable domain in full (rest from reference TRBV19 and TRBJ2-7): DGGITQSPKYLFRKEGQNVTLSCEQNLNHDAMYWYRQDPGQGLRLIYYSQIVNDFQKGDIAEGYSVSREKKESFPLTVTSAQKNPTAFYLCASSMSGGSYEQYFGPGTRLTVT.

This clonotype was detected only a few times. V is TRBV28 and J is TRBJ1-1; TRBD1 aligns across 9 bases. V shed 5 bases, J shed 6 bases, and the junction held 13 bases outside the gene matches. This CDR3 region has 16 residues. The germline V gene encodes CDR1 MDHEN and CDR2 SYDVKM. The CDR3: CASSPRTGVGSAEAFF. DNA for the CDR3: TGTGCCAGCAGTCCGCGGACAGGGGTTGGATCCGCTGAAGCTTTCTTT. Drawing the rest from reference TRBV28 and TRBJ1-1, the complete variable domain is DVKVTQSSRYLVKRTGEKVFLECVQDMDHENMFWYRQDPGLGLRLIYFSYDVKMKEKGDIPEGYSVSREKKERFSLILESASTNQTSMYLCASSPRTGVGSAEAFFGQGTRLTVV.

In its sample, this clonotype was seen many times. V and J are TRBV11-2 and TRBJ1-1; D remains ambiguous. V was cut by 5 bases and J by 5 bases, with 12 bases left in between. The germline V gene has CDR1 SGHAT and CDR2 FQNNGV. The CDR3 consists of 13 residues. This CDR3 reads CASSLNLGTEAFF. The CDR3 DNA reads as TGTGCCAGCAGCCTGAATCTGGGGACTGAAGCTTTCTTT.

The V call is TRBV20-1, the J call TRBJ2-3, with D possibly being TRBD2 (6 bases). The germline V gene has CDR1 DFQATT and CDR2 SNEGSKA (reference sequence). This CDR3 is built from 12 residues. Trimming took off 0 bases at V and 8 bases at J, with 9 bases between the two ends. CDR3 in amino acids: CSARDREITQYF. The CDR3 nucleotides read TGCAGTGCTAGAGATCGGGAGATTACGCAGTATTTT.

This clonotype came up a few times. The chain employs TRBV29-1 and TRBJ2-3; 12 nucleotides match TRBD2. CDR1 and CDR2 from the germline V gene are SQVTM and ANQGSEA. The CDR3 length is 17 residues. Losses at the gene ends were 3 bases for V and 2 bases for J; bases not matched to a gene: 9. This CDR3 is CSVDLGLAGGLTDTQYF. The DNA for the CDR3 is TGCAGCGTTGATCTAGGGCTAGCGGGGGGGCTCACAGATACGCAGTATTTT.

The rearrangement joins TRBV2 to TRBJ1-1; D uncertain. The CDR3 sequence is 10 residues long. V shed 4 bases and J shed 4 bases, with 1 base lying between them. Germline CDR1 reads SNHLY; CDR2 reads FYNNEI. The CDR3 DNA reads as TGTGCCAGCAGTGTCACTGAAGCTTTCTTT. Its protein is CASSVTEAFF.

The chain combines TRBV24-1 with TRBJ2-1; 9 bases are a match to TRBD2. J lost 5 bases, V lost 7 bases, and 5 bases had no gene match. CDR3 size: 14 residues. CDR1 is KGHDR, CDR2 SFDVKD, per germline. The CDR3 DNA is TGTGCCACCAGGGGGGCGGGAGGGGACAATGAGCAGTTCTTC. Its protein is CATRGAGGDNEQFF.

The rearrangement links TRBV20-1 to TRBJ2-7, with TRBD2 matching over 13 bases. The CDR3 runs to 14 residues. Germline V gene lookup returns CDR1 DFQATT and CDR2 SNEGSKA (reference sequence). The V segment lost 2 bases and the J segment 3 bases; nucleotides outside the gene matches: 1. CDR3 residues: CSARTSGGVYEQYF. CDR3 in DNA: TGCAGTGCTAGAACTAGCGGGGGGGTCTACGAGCAGTACTTC.

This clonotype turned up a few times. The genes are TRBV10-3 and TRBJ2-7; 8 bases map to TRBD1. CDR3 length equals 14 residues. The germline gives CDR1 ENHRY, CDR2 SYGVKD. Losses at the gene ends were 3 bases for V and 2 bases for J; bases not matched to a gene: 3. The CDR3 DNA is TGTGCCATCAGTGAACCGGACAGGGCCTACGAGCAGTACTTC. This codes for CAISEPDRAYEQYF.

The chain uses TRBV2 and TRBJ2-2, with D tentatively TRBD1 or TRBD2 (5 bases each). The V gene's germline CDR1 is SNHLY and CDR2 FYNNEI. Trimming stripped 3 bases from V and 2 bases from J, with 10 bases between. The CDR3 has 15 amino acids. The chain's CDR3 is CASSERGDNTGELFF. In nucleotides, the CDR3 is TGTGCCAGCAGTGAGCGAGGGGACAACACCGGGGAGCTGTTTTTT.

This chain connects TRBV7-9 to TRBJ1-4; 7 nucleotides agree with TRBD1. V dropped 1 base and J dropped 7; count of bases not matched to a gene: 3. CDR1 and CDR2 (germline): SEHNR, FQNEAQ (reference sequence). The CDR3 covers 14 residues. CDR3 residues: CASSLEGAREKLFF. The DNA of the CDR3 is TGTGCCAGCAGCTTAGAGGGGGCACGTGAAAAACTGTTTTTT.

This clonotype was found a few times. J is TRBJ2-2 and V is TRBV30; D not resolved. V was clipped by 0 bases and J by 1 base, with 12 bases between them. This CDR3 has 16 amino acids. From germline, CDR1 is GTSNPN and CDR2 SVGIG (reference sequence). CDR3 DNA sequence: TGTGCCTGGAGTGTAATATTCAGTGAGAACACCGGGGAGCTGTTTTTT. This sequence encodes CAWSVIFSENTGELFF.

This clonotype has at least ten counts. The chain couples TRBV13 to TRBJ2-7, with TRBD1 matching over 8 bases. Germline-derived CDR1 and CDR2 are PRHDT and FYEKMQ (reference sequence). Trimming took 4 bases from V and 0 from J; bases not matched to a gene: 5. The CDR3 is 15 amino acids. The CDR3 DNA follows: TGTGCCAGCAGCTCCCGGACAGGGCACTCCTACGAGCAGTACTTC. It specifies CASSSRTGHSYEQYF.

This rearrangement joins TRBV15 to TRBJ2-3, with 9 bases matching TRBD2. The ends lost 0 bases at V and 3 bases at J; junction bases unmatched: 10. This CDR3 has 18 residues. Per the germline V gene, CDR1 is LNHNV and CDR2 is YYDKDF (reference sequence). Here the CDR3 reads CATSRDGLGREGTDTQYF. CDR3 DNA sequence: TGTGCCACCAGCAGAGATGGTCTGGGGCGGGAGGGGACAGATACGCAGTATTTT.

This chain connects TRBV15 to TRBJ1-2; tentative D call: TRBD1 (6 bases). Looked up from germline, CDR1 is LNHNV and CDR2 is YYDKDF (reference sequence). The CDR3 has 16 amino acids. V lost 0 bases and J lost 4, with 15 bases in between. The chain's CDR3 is CATSREDSAKVYGYTF. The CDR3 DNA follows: TGTGCCACCAGCAGAGAGGACAGCGCCAAAGTCTATGGCTACACCTTC.